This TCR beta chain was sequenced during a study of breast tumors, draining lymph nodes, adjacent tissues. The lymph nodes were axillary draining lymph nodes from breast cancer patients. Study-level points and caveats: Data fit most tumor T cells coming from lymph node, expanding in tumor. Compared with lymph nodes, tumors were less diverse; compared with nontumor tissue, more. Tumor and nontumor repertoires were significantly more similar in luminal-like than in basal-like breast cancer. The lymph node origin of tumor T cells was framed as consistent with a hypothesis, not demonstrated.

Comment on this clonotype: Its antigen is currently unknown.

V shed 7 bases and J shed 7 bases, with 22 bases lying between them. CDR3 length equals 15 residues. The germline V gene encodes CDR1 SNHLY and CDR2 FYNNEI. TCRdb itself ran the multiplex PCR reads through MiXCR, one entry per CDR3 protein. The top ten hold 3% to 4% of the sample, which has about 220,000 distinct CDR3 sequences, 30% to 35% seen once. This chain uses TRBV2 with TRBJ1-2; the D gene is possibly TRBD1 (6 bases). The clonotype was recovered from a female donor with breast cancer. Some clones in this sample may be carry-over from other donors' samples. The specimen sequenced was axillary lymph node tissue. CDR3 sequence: CASTASTGGAGGYTF. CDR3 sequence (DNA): TGTGCCAGCACCGCCTCGACGGGGGGGGCTGGTGGCTACACCTTC.